The 15 T cell receptor beta chains below were found in one sample sequenced in a study of T cell changes during pregnancy in multiple sclerosis. Produced via immunoSEQ multiplex PCR; TCRdb's table is partial and in-frame only. The table shows more than 55,000 clones, with 80% to 95% occurring only once. The specimen comprised peripheral blood, sampled in the second trimester of pregnancy. The origin of the receptors is a female donor with multiple sclerosis, enrolled in a pregnancy study.

The chain links TRBV6-5 to TRBJ1-2; 12 positions match TRBD1. Unmatched junction bases numbered 6, after V lost 5 bases and J lost 8 bases. This CDR3 has 14 amino acids. Germline values: CDR1 MNHEY, CDR2 SVGAGI. The CDR3 protein is CASSGDRGREGYTF. The CDR3 bases are TGTGCCAGCAGTGGGGACAGGGGGCGAGAAGGCTACACCTTC.

The chain is built from TRBV7-2 and TRBJ2-1; TRBD2 matches 15 bases. Germline V gives CDR1 SGHTA, CDR2 FQGNSA. CDR3 length equals 16 residues. V lost 5 bases, J lost 15 bases, and 14 bases stayed unmatched. CDR3 nucleotide sequence: TGTGCCAGCAGCCAAGGGACCGGGACTAGCGGGGGGCCGCGGTTCTTC. It is translated as CASSQGTGTSGGPRFF.

J is TRBJ1-1 and V is TRBV5-1, with 10 positions matching TRBD1. CDR3 length: 17 amino acids. After removal of 1 base from V and 4 bases from J, the junction contained 10 bases not matched to a gene. Germline loops: CDR1 SGHRS, CDR2 YFSETQ. CDR3 coding DNA: TGCGCCAGCAGCTTGCGACTGGACAGGGGGTACAGCACTGAAGCTTTCTTT. The encoded protein is CASSLRLDRGYSTEAFF.

V is TRBV18 and J is TRBJ1-1; a weak D match, TRBD1 (6 bases). The V gene's germline CDR1 is KGHSH and CDR2 LQKENI. This CDR3 has 14 residues. V was cut by 2 bases and J by 2 bases, with 9 bases left in between. For the CDR3, the DNA is TGTGCCAGCTCACCAAGGGGGACCAACACTGAAGCTTTCTTT. This gives the protein CASSPRGTNTEAFF.

This clone was observed a few times. The J gene is TRBJ1-2, the V gene TRBV7-2; tentative D call: TRBD1 (6 bases). V lost 5 bases and J lost 7, with 17 bases in between. The CDR3 spans 14 residues. In germline, CDR1 is SGHTA, CDR2 FQGNSA. The CDR3 is CASSLHDRRLGYTF. The DNA for the CDR3 is TGTGCCAGCAGCCTACATGACAGGCGGCTTGGCTACACCTTC.

CDR3: CASSQDRSGDYYEQYF. The CDR3 coding sequence is TGTGCCAGCAGCCAAGATCGGTCGGGAGATTATTACGAGCAGTACTTC. The chain joins TRBV4-2 to TRBJ2-7, with D tentatively TRBD2 (6 bases). Germline CDR1 LGHNA, CDR2 YNFKEQ. Trimming removed 0 bases at V and 4 bases at J, with 16 bases between. The CDR3 has 16 residues.

This rearrangement joins TRBV5-4 to TRBJ1-2; perhaps TRBD1 as D (5 bases). The CDR3 length is 15 residues. CDR1 SGHNT and CDR2 YYREEE come from the germline V gene (reference sequence). Deletions cut 4 bases from V and 6 bases from J, with 19 bases between. CDR3 nucleotide sequence: TGTGCCAGCAGCCCCTCCCAGGGTAGTACAAATGGCTACACCTTC. Translation gives CASSPSQGSTNGYTF.

The J gene is TRBJ1-1, the V gene TRBV7-6; D gene unclear. This CDR3 is built from 15 residues. The V gene's germline CDR1 is SGHVS and CDR2 FNYEAQ. The V end was cut by 1 base, the J end by 0 bases, with 9 bases between. In DNA form, the CDR3 reads TGTGCCAGCAGCTTAGAGCCAGGCATGAACACTGAAGCTTTCTTT. Translation: CASSLEPGMNTEAFF.

The genes are TRBV20-1 and TRBJ1-1; D call uncertain. CDR3 length: 11 amino acids. Per the germline V gene, CDR1 is DFQATT and CDR2 is SNEGSKA (reference sequence). The germline V and J ends were trimmed by 1 base and 6 bases, with 6 bases remaining between them. For the CDR3, the DNA is TGCAGTGCTAGAGGCGCCCCTGAAGCTTTCTTT. It codes for CSARGAPEAFF.

This clone has just a few counts. V usage is TRBV6-1 and J usage is TRBJ2-5; 7 bases match TRBD2. CDR1 and CDR2 (germline): MNHNS, SASEGT. The CDR3 totals 15 residues. Unmatched junction bases numbered 6, after V lost 2 bases and J lost 3 bases. The CDR3 region is CASSELASGKETQYF. The CDR3 DNA sequence: TGTGCCAGCAGTGAACTTGCTAGCGGTAAAGAGACCCAGTACTTC.

The J gene is TRBJ1-1, the V gene TRBV19, with a weak D call TRBD1 (5 bases). The CDR3 is 13 amino acids. Germline CDR1 is LNHDA and CDR2 is SQIVND (reference sequence). The V and J ends lost 9 bases and 3 bases respectively, with 14 bases between them. The CDR3 bases are TGTGCCAGCGGGGGGATGCGGGACACTGAAGCTTTCTTT. Its translation: CASGGMRDTEAFF.

The V call is TRBV2, the J call TRBJ2-7; 8 bases are a match to TRBD1. The trim removed 6 bases at V and 0 bases at J, leaving 7 bases unmatched. There are 15 residues in the CDR3. From germline, CDR1 is SNHLY and CDR2 FYNNEI. The CDR3 DNA sequence: TGTGCCAGCAGGGCTACGACAGGGGTCTCCTACGAGCAGTACTTC. Encoded protein: CASRATTGVSYEQYF.

The chain combines TRBV7-9 with TRBJ1-1; D remains unclear. V lost 3 bases, J lost 12 bases, and 11 bases lay in between. The CDR3 length is 11 residues. CDR1 and CDR2 (germline): SEHNR, FQNEAQ (reference sequence). The CDR3 coding sequence is TGTGCCAGCAGCTTTACGGTAGAAACTTTCTTT. It specifies CASSFTVETFF.

V and J are TRBV5-1 and TRBJ2-7; 9 bases agree with TRBD2. V trimming: 5 bases; J trimming: 3 bases; junction bases outside the gene matches: 12. CDR3 length: 16 residues. Germline CDR1 SGHRS, CDR2 YFSETQ. The DNA of the CDR3 is TGCGCCAGCAGTTCGATTAGCGGGGGCGGTGGCTACGAGCAGTACTTC. Translation gives CASSSISGGGGYEQYF.

This clone was detected once. The rearrangement links TRBV7-2 to TRBJ1-1, with D tentatively TRBD1 (5 bases). V lost 2 bases, J lost 1 base, and 11 bases lay in between. The CDR3 extends over 15 amino acids. Germline CDR1 is SGHTA and CDR2 is FQGNSA. CDR3 nucleotide sequence: TGTGCCAGCAGCTTAAACTCGGGGGGGAACACTGAAGCTTTCTTT. It is translated as CASSLNSGGNTEAFF.